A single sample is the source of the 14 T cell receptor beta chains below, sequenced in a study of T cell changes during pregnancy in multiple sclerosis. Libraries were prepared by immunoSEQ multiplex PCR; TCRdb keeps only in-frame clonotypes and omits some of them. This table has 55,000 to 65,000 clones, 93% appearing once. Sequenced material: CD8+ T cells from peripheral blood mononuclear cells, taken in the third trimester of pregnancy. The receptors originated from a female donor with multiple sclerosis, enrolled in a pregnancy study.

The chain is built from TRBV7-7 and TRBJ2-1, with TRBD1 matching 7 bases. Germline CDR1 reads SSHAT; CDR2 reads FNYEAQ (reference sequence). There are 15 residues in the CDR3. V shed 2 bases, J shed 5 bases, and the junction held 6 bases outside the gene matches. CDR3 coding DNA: TGTGCCAGCAGCTTAAACCCCGGGACAGACAATGAGCAGTTCTTC. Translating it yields CASSLNPGTDNEQFF.

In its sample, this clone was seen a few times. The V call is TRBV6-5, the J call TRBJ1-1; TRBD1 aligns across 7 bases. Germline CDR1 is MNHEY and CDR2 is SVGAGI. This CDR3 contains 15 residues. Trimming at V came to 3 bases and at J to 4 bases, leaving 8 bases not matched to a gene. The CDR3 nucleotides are TGTGCCAGCAGTTATTCGACAGGGCTAAGCACTGAAGCTTTCTTT. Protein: CASSYSTGLSTEAFF.

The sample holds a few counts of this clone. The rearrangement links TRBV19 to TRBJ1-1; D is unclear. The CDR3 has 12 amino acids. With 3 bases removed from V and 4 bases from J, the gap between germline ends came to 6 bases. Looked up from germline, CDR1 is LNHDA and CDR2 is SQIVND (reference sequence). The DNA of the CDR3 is TGTGCCAGTAGTATCGGTAGCACTGAAGCTTTCTTT. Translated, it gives CASSIGSTEAFF.

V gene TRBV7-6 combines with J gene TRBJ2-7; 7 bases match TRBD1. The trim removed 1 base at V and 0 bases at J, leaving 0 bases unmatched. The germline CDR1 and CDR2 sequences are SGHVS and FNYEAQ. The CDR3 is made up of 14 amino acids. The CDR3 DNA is TGTGCCAGCAGCTTAGGGGACAGCTCCTACGAGCAGTACTTC. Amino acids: CASSLGDSSYEQYF.

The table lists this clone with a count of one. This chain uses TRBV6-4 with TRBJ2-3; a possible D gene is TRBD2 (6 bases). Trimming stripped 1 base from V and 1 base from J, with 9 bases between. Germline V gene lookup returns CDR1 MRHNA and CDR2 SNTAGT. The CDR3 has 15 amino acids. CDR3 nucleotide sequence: TGTGCCAGCAGTGACTTGGCTAGCGGCACAGATACGCAGTATTTT. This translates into CASSDLASGTDTQYF.

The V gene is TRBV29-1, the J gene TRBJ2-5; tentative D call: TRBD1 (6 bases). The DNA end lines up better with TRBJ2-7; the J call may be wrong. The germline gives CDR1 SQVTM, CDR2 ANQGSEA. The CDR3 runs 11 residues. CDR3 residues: CSALQGYEQYF. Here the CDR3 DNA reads TGCAGCGCCTTACAGGGTTACGAGCAGTACTTC.

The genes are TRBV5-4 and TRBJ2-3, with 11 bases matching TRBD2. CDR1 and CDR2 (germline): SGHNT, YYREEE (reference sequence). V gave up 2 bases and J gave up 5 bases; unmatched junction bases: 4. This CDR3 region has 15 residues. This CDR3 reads CASSFKGLAEDTQYF. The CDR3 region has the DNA TGTGCCAGCAGCTTTAAGGGACTAGCGGAAGATACGCAGTATTTT.

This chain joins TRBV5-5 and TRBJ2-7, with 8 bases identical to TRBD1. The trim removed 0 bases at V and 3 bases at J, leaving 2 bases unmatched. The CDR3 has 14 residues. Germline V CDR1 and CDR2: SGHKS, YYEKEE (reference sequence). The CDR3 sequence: CASSLEQGGYEQYF. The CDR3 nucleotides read TGTGCCAGCAGCTTGGAACAGGGGGGCTACGAGCAGTACTTC.

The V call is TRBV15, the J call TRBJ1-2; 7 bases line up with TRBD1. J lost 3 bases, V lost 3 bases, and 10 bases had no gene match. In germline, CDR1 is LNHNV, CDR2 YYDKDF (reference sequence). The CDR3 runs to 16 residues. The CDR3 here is CATSSYPTGSDYGYTF. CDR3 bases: TGTGCCACCAGCAGTTACCCGACAGGGTCGGACTATGGCTACACCTTC.

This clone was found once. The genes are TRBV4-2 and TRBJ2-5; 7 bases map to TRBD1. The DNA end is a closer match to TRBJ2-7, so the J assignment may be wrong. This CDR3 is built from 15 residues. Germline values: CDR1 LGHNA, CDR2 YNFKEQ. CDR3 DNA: TGTGCCAGCAGCCAAGAGGAGACAGGGTCGGACGAGCAGTACTTC. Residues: CASSQEETGSDEQYF.

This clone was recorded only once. CDR3 in amino acids: CASSFGGRAYNEQFF. The CDR3 DNA reads as TGTGCCAGCAGCTTTGGCGGGAGGGCTTACAATGAGCAGTTCTTC. V and J are TRBV7-8 and TRBJ2-1; TRBD2 aligns across 9 bases. The CDR3 is 15 amino acids. The V gene end was trimmed by 3 bases and the J gene end by 4 bases; junction bases not matched to a gene: 4. Germline CDR1 SGHVS, CDR2 FQNEAQ.

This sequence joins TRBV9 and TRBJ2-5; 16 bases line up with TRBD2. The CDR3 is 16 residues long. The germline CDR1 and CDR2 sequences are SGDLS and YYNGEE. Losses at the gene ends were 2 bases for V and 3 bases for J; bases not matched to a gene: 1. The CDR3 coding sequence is TGTGCCAGCAGCGTCGGGACTAGCGGGAGGGAAGAGACCCAGTACTTC. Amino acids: CASSVGTSGREETQYF.

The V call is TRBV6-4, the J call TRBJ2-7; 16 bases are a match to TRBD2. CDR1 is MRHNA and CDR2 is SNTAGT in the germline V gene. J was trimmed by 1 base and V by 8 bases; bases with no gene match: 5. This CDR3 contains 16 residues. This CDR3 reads CASRRGLAGGSYEQYF. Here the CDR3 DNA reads TGTGCCAGCCGAAGGGGACTAGCGGGAGGGTCCTACGAGCAGTACTTC.

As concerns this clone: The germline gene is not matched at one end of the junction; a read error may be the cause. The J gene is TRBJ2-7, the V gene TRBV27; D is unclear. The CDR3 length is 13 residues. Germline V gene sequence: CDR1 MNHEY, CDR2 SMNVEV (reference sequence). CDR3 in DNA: TGTGCCAGCAGCTTATCCGTCTCCTACGAGCAGTACTTC. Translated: CASSLSVSYEQYF.